This T cell receptor beta chain is from a study of blood T cell repertoires in COVID-19. Whole-study context: The United States, Italy and Spain supplied acute and convalescent COVID-19 samples. In each case, the material was cDNA or gDNA derived from T cells, B-cell-depleted T cells, or PBMCs.

This clone was detected only once. Clones were read by immunoSEQ multiplex PCR, and TCRdb kept only the in-frame ones, dropping some. The sample lists over 90,000 clones; 88% were seen once. Germline V lookup: CDR1 KGHSH, CDR2 LQKENI. V was trimmed by 2 bases and J by 8 bases, leaving 10 bases between them. The CDR3 length is 13 residues. The chain is built from TRBV18 and TRBJ1-5; maybe TRBD1 (6 bases). The sequencing sample was made of peripheral blood. The sequence derives from a human donor in a cohort sampled during active COVID-19. CDR3 amino acids: CASSPNRAKPQHF. Written as DNA, the CDR3 is TGTGCCAGCTCACCAAACAGGGCGAAGCCCCAGCATTTT.